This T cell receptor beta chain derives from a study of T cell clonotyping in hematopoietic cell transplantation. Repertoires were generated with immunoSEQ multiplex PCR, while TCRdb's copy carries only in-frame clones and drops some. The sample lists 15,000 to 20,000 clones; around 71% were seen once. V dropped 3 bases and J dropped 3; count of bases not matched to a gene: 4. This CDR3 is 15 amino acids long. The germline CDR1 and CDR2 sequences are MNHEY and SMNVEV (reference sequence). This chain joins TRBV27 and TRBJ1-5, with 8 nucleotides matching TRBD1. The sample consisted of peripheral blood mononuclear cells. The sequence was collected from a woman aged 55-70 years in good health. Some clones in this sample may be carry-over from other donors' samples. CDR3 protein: CASSFVRGPNQPQHF. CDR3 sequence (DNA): TGTGCCAGCAGTTTTGTCAGGGGGCCCAATCAGCCCCAGCATTTT.